This T cell receptor beta chain is drawn from a study of blood T cell repertoires in COVID-19. Whole-study context: Acute and convalescent COVID-19 samples came from the United States, Italy and Spain. Sample material is recorded as cDNA or gDNA derived from T cells, B-cell-depleted T cells, or PBMCs.

V was cut by 2 bases and J by 1 base, with 8 bases left in between. The CDR3 loop spans 14 amino acids. Germline CDR1 SEHNR, CDR2 FQNEAQ (reference sequence). In the authors' methods: The authors estimated nucleated cell counts from reference gene primer amplification. Measured with immunoSEQ multiplex PCR; TCRdb has only the in-frame clones, and not every one. The DNA gave D and trimming, while V, J and clone size come from that table. This table holds about 35,000 clones, over 80% found once. This TCR was recovered from a man at least 80 years old with active COVID-19. The chain couples TRBV7-9 to TRBJ2-5; D uncertain. Specimen: peripheral blood. Written as DNA, the CDR3 is TGTGCCAGCAGCTTAAGTGGCACCCAAGAGACCCAGTACTTC. Protein: CASSLSGTQETQYF.